Below are 22 T cell receptor beta chains sequenced from a single sample in a study of blood T cells in healthy people across ages. Primed by a sample-barcoded 5' primer and a J-beta primer mix, a second PCR proceeded for 7 to 11 cycles. TCRdb redid the calling of the 5' RACE reads with MiXCR, one entry per CDR3 protein. This sample yields approximately 800,000 distinct CDR3 sequences, of which 53% are seen a single time; about 42% belongs to the top ten. The sequenced sample was blood. These receptor sequences come from an elderly man in good health.

The V call is TRBV18, the J call TRBJ1-4, with D tentatively TRBD1 (5 bases). In germline, CDR1 is KGHSH, CDR2 LQKENI. This CDR3 has 15 amino acids. V dropped 2 bases and J dropped 6 bases, with 13 bases sitting between them. The CDR3 region is CASSPDWGGDEKLFF. CDR3 DNA: TGTGCCAGCTCACCAGACTGGGGCGGCGATGAAAAACTGTTTTTT.

The rearrangement links TRBV28 to TRBJ2-7; TRBD1 aligns across 9 bases. V lost 11 bases, J lost 4 bases, and 6 bases stayed unmatched. Germline lookup yields CDR1 MDHEN and CDR2 SYDVKM. The CDR3 is 12 residues long. The CDR3 is CAGGTGRYEQYF. Here the CDR3 DNA reads TGTGCCGGGGGGACAGGGAGGTACGAGCAGTACTTC. Full variable domain (outside the CDR3, taken from reference TRBV28 and TRBJ2-7): DVKVTQSSRYLVKRTGEKVFLECVQDMDHENMFWYRQDPGLGLRLIYFSYDVKMKEKGDIPEGYSVSREKKERFSLILESASTNQTSMYLCAGGTGRYEQYFGPGTRLTVT.

Note on this clonotype: A junction end diverges from the germline sequence, so it may reflect a read error. The genes are TRBV27 and TRBJ1-2; no firm D call. CDR1 is MNHEY, CDR2 SMNVEV, per germline (reference sequence). The length of the CDR3 is 16 residues. CDR3 sequence (DNA): TGTGCCTGCAGTTTCGTCGGGTCCAGCCTAAACTATGGCTACACCTTC. Translating it yields CACSFVGSSLNYGYTF.

The chain uses TRBV11-2 and TRBJ2-1; the match to TRBD2 covers 12 bases. Germline loops: CDR1 SGHAT, CDR2 FQNNGV. This CDR3 has 18 residues. V shed 1 base and J 5 bases; nucleotides not matched to a gene: 9. CDR3 nucleotides: TGTGCCAGCAGCTTAGGCGTGGGGACTAGCGGGCCCCACAATGAGCAGTTCTTC. Translation: CASSLGVGTSGPHNEQFF.

The genes are TRBV24-1 and TRBJ2-1; possibly TRBD2 for D (6 bases). The CDR3 consists of 16 residues. Germline V lookup: CDR1 KGHDR, CDR2 SFDVKD. V was clipped by 6 bases and J by 7 bases, with 21 bases between them. CDR3 sequence reads: CATSTPMEGRRNEQFF. The CDR3, as DNA: TGTGCCACCAGTACCCCTATGGAGGGACGTCGAAATGAGCAGTTCTTC.

This chain links TRBV20-1 with TRBJ2-5; no definite D call. In germline, CDR1 is DFQATT, CDR2 SNEGSKA (reference sequence). V was shortened by 6 bases and J by 1 base, with 15 bases between the two germline ends. This CDR3 contains 14 residues. The CDR3 protein is CSAQDWLIQETQYF. Written as DNA, the CDR3 is TGCAGTGCCCAGGATTGGCTAATCCAAGAGACCCAGTACTTC.

The gene calls are TRBV20-1 and TRBJ2-7; 11 bases match TRBD2. The V gene end was trimmed by 4 bases and the J gene end by 7 bases; junction bases not matched to a gene: 9. CDR1 is DFQATT, CDR2 SNEGSKA, per germline (reference sequence). This CDR3 comprises 14 residues. The CDR3 nucleotides are TGCAGTGCTATCACTAGCGGGAGCTACAATGAGCAGTACTTC. This gives the protein CSAITSGSYNEQYF.

Turning to this clonotype: The junction shows a germline mismatch at one end, possibly a read error. The gene calls are TRBV5-1 and TRBJ2-5; 12 nucleotides line up with TRBD2. The CDR3 contains 15 residues. The germline V gene has CDR1 SGHRS and CDR2 YFSETQ. CDR3 nucleotide sequence: TGCGCTAGCAGCGTCGGGACTAGCGGGCAAGAGACCCAGTACTTC. This gives the protein CASSVGTSGQETQYF.

This clonotype was counted between two and nine times. The chain carries TRBV27 and TRBJ2-3, with D unclear. Per germline, CDR1 MNHEY and CDR2 SMNVEV (reference sequence). V lost 7 bases and J 2 bases, leaving 13 bases between the germline ends. The CDR3 sequence is 14 residues long. CDR3 in DNA: TGTGCCAGCATCCCGCTGGGCGACACAGATACGCAGTATTTT. This sequence encodes CASIPLGDTDTQYF.

With regard to this clonotype: This may be a read error, as it is one base from a much larger clone. V and J are TRBV20-1 and TRBJ2-7; 8 nucleotides match TRBD2. The J segment lost 2 bases and the V segment lost 6 bases, leaving 6 bases of the junction unmatched. The length of the CDR3 is 13 residues. Per the germline V gene, CDR1 is DFQATT and CDR2 is SNEGSKA (reference sequence). The CDR3 is CSAGRAGAYEQYF. The DNA for the CDR3 is TGCAGTGCCGGACGAGCGGGAGCCTACGAGCAGTACTTC.

The chain employs TRBV2 and TRBJ2-4; D is possibly TRBD1 (5 bases). The J call may be wrong; the DNA end is better matched by TRBJ2-7. Germline V lookup: CDR1 SNHLY, CDR2 FYNNEI. The CDR3 runs 13 residues. CDR3 sequence reads: CASRAQGFYEQYF. The CDR3 DNA reads as TGTGCCAGCAGGGCCCAGGGATTCTACGAGCAGTACTTC.

Here the CDR3 DNA reads TGTGCCAGCAGTGACAGGGGGAGGCATACGCAGTATTTT. It yields the protein CASSDRGRHTQYF. The rearrangement links TRBV7-2 to TRBJ2-3; 9 bases line up with TRBD1. V gave up 6 bases and J gave up 7 bases; unmatched junction bases: 5. The CDR3 contains 13 residues. CDR1 and CDR2 (germline): SGHTA, FQGNSA.

The rearrangement uses TRBV7-2 and TRBJ1-1; D might be TRBD1 (6 bases). Trimming pared 5 bases from V and 11 bases from J, leaving 21 bases between. The CDR3 is 14 amino acids. Per germline, CDR1 SGHTA and CDR2 FQGNSA. In DNA form, the CDR3 reads TGTGCCAGCAGCAGTATTGGGGGGGCCCTTGGCGCTTTCTTT. Translated: CASSSIGGALGAFF.

This clonotype was seen only a few times. This chain uses TRBV20-1 with TRBJ2-3; D possibly corresponds to TRBD2 (5 bases). Germline CDR1 and CDR2: DFQATT and SNEGSKA (reference sequence). This CDR3 has 11 amino acids. Trimming pared 6 bases from V and 4 bases from J, leaving 8 bases between. The CDR3 region is CSAASSDTQYF. The CDR3 nucleotides are TGCAGTGCGGCTAGCTCAGATACGCAGTATTTT.

The chain employs TRBV7-2 and TRBJ1-1; D remains ambiguous. Germline V gives CDR1 SGHTA, CDR2 FQGNSA. Trimming removed 9 bases from V and 4 bases from J, with 21 bases in between. The CDR3 has 15 amino acids. The CDR3 DNA reads TGTGCCAGTTCCCTCCCAGGTCTCCCGGGCACTGAAGCTTTCTTT. As protein: CASSLPGLPGTEAFF. Drawing the rest from reference TRBV7-2 and TRBJ1-1, the complete variable domain is GAGVSQSPSNKVTEKGKDVELRCDPISGHTALYWYRQSLGQGLEFLIYFQGNSAPDKSGLPSDRFSAERTGGSVSTLTIQRTQQEDSAVYLCASSLPGLPGTEAFFGQGTRLTVV.

This chain links TRBV9 with TRBJ1-1; a possible D gene is TRBD1 (5 bases). CDR1 SGDLS and CDR2 YYNGEE come from the germline V gene. Trimming removed 0 bases from V and 1 base from J, with 16 bases in between. There are 17 residues in the CDR3. The CDR3 coding sequence is TGTGCCAGCAGCGTAGGGTTCCAGGGAAGTCCGAACACTGAAGCTTTCTTT. Translated, it gives CASSVGFQGSPNTEAFF.

The table lists this clonotype with a few counts. This chain joins TRBV27 and TRBJ2-7, with D unresolved. The CDR3 spans 14 residues. Trimming shortened V by 6 bases and J by 7 bases, and 19 bases separated the two germline ends. The V gene's germline CDR1 is MNHEY and CDR2 SMNVEV (reference sequence). The CDR3 nucleotides are TGTGCCAGCAGCCCCCGCAGCTATCAGACAGAGCAGTACTTC. Translation: CASSPRSYQTEQYF.

The rearrangement uses TRBV4-2 and TRBJ2-1; D is ambiguous. The V end lost 1 base, the J end lost 10 bases, and 14 bases lay between the germline ends. The germline V gene has CDR1 LGHNA and CDR2 YNFKEQ. The CDR3 spans 14 residues. The CDR3 spells CASSQVSVGYEQFF. CDR3 coding DNA: TGTGCCAGCAGCCAAGTATCAGTCGGTTACGAGCAGTTCTTC.

J is TRBJ2-6 and V is TRBV7-2; a weak D match, TRBD2 (6 bases). The CDR3 consists of 18 residues. V was shortened by 4 bases and J by 2 bases, with 18 bases between the two germline ends. Germline CDR1 and CDR2: SGHTA and FQGNSA. CDR3 sequence: CASSSVHVWGAGANVLTF. Here the CDR3 DNA reads TGTGCCAGCAGCTCCGTACATGTTTGGGGGGCTGGGGCCAACGTCCTGACTTTC.

This clonotype was observed a handful of times. V gene TRBV3-1 combines with J gene TRBJ2-1; D is ambiguous. Per the germline V gene, CDR1 is LGHDT and CDR2 is YNNKEL (reference sequence). V was trimmed by 1 base and J by 4 bases, leaving 5 bases between them. The CDR3 has 13 amino acids. In DNA form, the CDR3 reads TGTGCCAGCAGCCAAGTGGGGTACAATGAGCAGTTCTTC. As protein: CASSQVGYNEQFF.

V gene TRBV27 combines with J gene TRBJ2-3, with D maybe TRBD1 (6 bases). This CDR3 is 15 amino acids long. Per the germline V gene, CDR1 is MNHEY and CDR2 is SMNVEV (reference sequence). V dropped 6 bases and J dropped 9 bases, with 22 bases sitting between them. In DNA form, the CDR3 reads TGTGCCAGCAGCCCGGACAGTCCCACACAAGGCACGCAGTATTTT. Protein product: CASSPDSPTQGTQYF.

The V and J genes are TRBV2 and TRBJ1-5; no reliable D call. Germline loops: CDR1 SNHLY, CDR2 FYNNEI. The CDR3 has 13 residues. The CDR3 loop reads CAARGVVGQPQHF. CDR3 bases: TGTGCAGCCCGCGGGGTTGTGGGTCAGCCCCAGCATTTT.